Included here is one TCR beta chain sequence, with context. The antigen is not known. This table comes from immunoSEQ multiplex PCR, and its TCRdb copy is limited to in-frame clones, with some not included. Of 75,000 to 100,000 clones listed, around 80% are singletons. Trimming removed 5 bases from V and 5 bases from J, with 19 bases in between. The germline CDR1 and CDR2 sequences are MGHDK and SYGVNS. This CDR3 comprises 16 residues. This entry belongs to a study of OX40 agonist ivuxolimab in advanced cancers. The study's findings and limits: Which antigen the expanded peripheral T cells recognized is unknown.

V gene TRBV25-1 combines with J gene TRBJ1-5; possible D gene TRBD1, 6 bases. The TCR sequence derives from an adult with an advanced solid tumor such as melanoma, head and neck, liver or kidney cancer. Source: CD4+ or CD8+ T cells sorted from blood, taken in a trial of the OX40 agonist ivuxolimab. DNA of the CDR3: TGTGCCAGCAGTCCCTTCTCGACAGGAGCAGATCAGCCCCAGCATTTT. Encoded protein: CASSPFSTGADQPQHF.